The clone carrying this TCR beta chain was seen many times. Investigators amplified TCR beta CDR3 regions from RNA transcripts. The authors performed first-round RT-PCR with HTBI primers and then a second-round multiplex PCR. TCRdb itself ran the multiplex PCR reads through MiXCR, one entry per CDR3 protein. The table includes 600,000 to 650,000 distinct CDR3 sequences, about 20% detected once. The data originate from a study of Graves' ophthalmopathy and Graves' hyperthyroidism. After removal of 4 bases from V and 6 bases from J, the junction contained 6 bases not matched to a gene. Germline V CDR1 and CDR2: SGHKS, YYEKEE (reference sequence). This CDR3 region has 13 residues. The diagnostic workup employed clinical symptoms, serum thyroxine, TRAb, thyroid ultrasound and orbital computed tomography.

This TCR derives from a woman younger than 30 with stable Graves' hyperthyroidism. Some clones in this sample may be carry-over from other donors' samples. The sample taken for sequencing was peripheral blood. This chain connects TRBV5-5 to TRBJ1-1; 7 bases are shared with TRBD1. The CDR3 DNA reads TGTGCCAGCAGCCTAGGACAGGCGTCTGAAGCTTTCTTT. Amino acid sequence: CASSLGQASEAFF. The full variable domain, completed using reference TRBV5-5 and TRBJ1-1, is DAGVTQSPTHLIKTRGQQVTLRCSPISGHKSVSWYQQVLGQGPQFIFQYYEKEERGRGNFPDRFSARQFPNYSSELNVNALLLGDSALYLCASSLGQASEAFFGQGTRLTVV.